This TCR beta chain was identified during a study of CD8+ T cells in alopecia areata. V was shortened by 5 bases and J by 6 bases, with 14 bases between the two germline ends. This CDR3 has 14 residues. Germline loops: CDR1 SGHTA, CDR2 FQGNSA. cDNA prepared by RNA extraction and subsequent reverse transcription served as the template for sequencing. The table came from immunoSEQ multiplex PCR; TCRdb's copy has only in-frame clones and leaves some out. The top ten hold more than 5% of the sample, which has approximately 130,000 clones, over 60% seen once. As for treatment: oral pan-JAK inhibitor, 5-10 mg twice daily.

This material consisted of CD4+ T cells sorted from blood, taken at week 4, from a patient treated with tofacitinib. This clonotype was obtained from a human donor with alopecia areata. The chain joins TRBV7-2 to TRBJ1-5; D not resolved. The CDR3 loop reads CASSPLGFTQPQHF. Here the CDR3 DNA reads TGTGCCAGCAGCCCCCTAGGGTTTACTCAGCCCCAGCATTTT.